What follows are 8 T cell receptor beta chains derived from one specimen sequenced in a study of T cells in localized non-small cell lung cancer. Only in-frame clones appear in the TCRdb table, and some are missing; sequencing was by immunoSEQ multiplex PCR. The repertoire consists of 650 to 850 clones, with roughly 35% occurring once and the leading ten covering over 7.5%. Sequencing was performed on normal lung tissue next to the tumor, taken before any cancer treatment. Receptors originate from a male donor aged 60 or over with stage II squamous cell lung carcinoma.

The chain carries TRBV19 and TRBJ2-1, with D hard to call. The CDR3 totals 16 residues. CDR1 and CDR2 (germline): LNHDA, SQIVND (reference sequence). Trimming removed 5 bases at V and 0 bases at J, with 14 bases between. The CDR3: CASSPWTASSYNEQFF. Written as DNA, the CDR3 is TGTGCCAGTAGTCCGTGGACCGCTAGCTCCTACAATGAGCAGTTCTTC.

The chain links TRBV14 to TRBJ2-7; D may be TRBD1 (5 bases). CDR3 length equals 14 residues. The V end was cut by 1 base, the J end by 3 bases, with 10 bases between. Germline CDR1 reads SGHDN; CDR2 reads FVKESK. The DNA for the CDR3 is TGTGCCAGCAGCCAAGGCCAGGGCGGCTACGAGCAGTACTTC. Amino acid sequence: CASSQGQGGYEQYF.

This clone was counted only a few times. The V call is TRBV6-8, the J call TRBJ1-2, with a possible D match to TRBD1 (5 bases). CDR1 and CDR2 from the germline V gene are MNHGY and SAAAGT. The CDR3 extends over 19 amino acids. The V gene lost 6 bases and the J gene lost 5 bases, with 31 bases spanning the gap. CDR3 sequence (DNA): TGTGCCAGCAGACAAAAGGAATGGGACCTTTCCCCCCTTAGATATGGCTACACCTTC. Residues: CASRQKEWDLSPLRYGYTF.

The chain employs TRBV19 and TRBJ1-1, with no clear D. Germline V gene data show CDR1 as LNHDA and CDR2 as SQIVND (reference sequence). The CDR3 runs to 18 residues. Trimming left V 2 bases short and J 0 bases short, with 19 bases between. Written as DNA, the CDR3 is TGTGCCAGTAGTATAACAGTTGGAGGGATTTATATGAACACTGAAGCTTTCTTT. It specifies CASSITVGGIYMNTEAFF. Filled out from reference TRBV19 and TRBJ1-1, the complete variable domain reads DGGITQSPKYLFRKEGQNVTLSCEQNLNHDAMYWYRQDPGQGLRLIYYSQIVNDFQKGDIAEGYSVSREKKESFPLTVTSAQKNPTAFYLCASSITVGGIYMNTEAFFGQGTRLTVV.

The sample holds a few counts of this clone. One base lacks a clear read or is ambiguous, giving the residue X. The rearrangement links TRBV6-8 to TRBJ2-7, with D unresolved. Germline V gives CDR1 MNHGY, CDR2 SAAAGT. The CDR3 totals 14 residues. V gave up 0 bases and J gave up 3 bases, with 9 bases separating them. The CDR3 reads CASSYSNXNYEQYF. CDR3 nucleotides: TGTGCCAGCAGTTACTCGAACARAAACTACGAGCAGTACTTC.

By proportion, this clone is medium-sized (0.01 to 0.1%). This chain uses TRBV11-3 with TRBJ2-7; 9 bases match TRBD1. The CDR3 covers 15 residues. J gave up 2 bases and V 2 bases, and 4 bases lay outside the gene matches. Looked up from germline, CDR1 is SGHNT and CDR2 is YENEEA. The chain's CDR3 is CASSLSGTGTYEQYF. In DNA form, the CDR3 reads TGTGCCAGCAGCTTATCTGGGACAGGGACCTACGAGCAGTACTTC.

J is TRBJ2-7 and V is TRBV14, with TRBD2 matching 7 bases. After removal of 1 base from V and 7 bases from J, the junction contained 7 bases not matched to a gene. The CDR3 has 14 amino acids. The germline CDR1 and CDR2 sequences are SGHDN and FVKESK. CDR3 in DNA: TGTGCCAGCAGCCAAGGGGCGGGAGTTAGGGAGCAGTACTTC. This encodes CASSQGAGVREQYF.

A remark on this clone: Relative to the germline gene, one junction end is altered; a read error may explain this. This sequence joins TRBV19 and TRBJ2-7; 8 nucleotides align to TRBD1. The CDR3 runs 15 residues. Germline CDR1 and CDR2: LNHDA and SQIVND (reference sequence). The CDR3 DNA sequence: TGTGCCAGTAGTATGTCCGGGACAGGCTCCTATGAGCAGTACTTC. Its protein is CASSMSGTGSYEQYF. Using reference TRBV19 and TRBJ2-7 for the parts outside the CDR3, the full variable domain is DGGITQSPKYLFRKEGQNVTLSCEQNLNHDAMYWYRQDPGQGLRLIYYSQIVNDFQKGDIAEGYSVSREKKESFPLTVTSAQKNPTAFYLCASSMSGTGSYEQYFGPGTRLTVT.